Sequencing of this T cell receptor beta chain was carried out in a study of blood T cell repertoires in COVID-19. Study at large: The United States, Italy and Spain provided the acute and convalescent COVID-19 samples. Nucleic acid was either cDNA or gDNA, and it came from T cells, B-cell-depleted T cells, or PBMCs.

Original processing notes: Amplified reference gene primers provided the basis for estimating nucleated cell counts. The protocol was immunoSEQ multiplex PCR, while the TCRdb copy is restricted to in-frame clones and leaves out a portion. That table supplies the V and J calls and clone size; D and trimming were determined from the DNA. Of fewer than 250,000 clones detected, 83% appear once; the ten largest clones hold around 5.9%. The V gene lost 2 bases and the J gene lost 3 bases, with 8 bases spanning the gap. From germline, CDR1 is MNHEY and CDR2 SMNVEV (reference sequence). This CDR3 spans 14 amino acids.

This receptor was obtained from a human donor in a cohort sampled during active COVID-19. What was sequenced was peripheral blood. This chain links TRBV27 with TRBJ2-1; D is ambiguous. The DNA for the CDR3 is TGTGCCAGCAGTTTAGGTGCGCACTACAATGAGCAGTTCTTC. It codes for CASSLGAHYNEQFF.